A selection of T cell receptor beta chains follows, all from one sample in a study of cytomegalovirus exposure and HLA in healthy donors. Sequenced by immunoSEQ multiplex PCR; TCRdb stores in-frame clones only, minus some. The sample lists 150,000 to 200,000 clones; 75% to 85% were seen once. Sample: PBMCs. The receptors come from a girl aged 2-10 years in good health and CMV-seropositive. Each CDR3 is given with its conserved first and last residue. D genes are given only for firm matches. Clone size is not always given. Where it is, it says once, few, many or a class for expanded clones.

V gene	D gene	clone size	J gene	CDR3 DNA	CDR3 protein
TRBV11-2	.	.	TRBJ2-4	TGTGCCAGCAGCTCCCAGGGTCTAGGCAACATTCAGTACTTC	CASSSQGLGNIQYF
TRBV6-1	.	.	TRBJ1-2	TGTGCCAGCAGTGAAGAAGTAGGGGAAGTGGATGGCTACACCTTC	CASSEEVGEVDGYTF
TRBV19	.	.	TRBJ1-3	TGTGCCAGTAGTTCCAGGGATAGCTCTGGAAACACCATATATTTT	CASSSRDSSGNTIYF
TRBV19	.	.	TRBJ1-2	TGTGCCAGTAGCTCAATGGGGCAGGGATCCTATGGCTACACCTTC	CASSSMGQGSYGYTF
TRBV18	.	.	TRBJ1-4	TGTGCCAGCTCGTATAGTACTAATGAAAAACTGTTTTTT	CASSYSTNEKLFF
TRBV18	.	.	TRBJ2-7	TGTGCCAGCTCACCGGGACTGAACTACGAGCAGTACTTC	CASSPGLNYEQYF
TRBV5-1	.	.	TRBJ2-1	TGCGCCAGCAGTTCTTTAGACAGCTCCTACAATGAGCAGTTCTTC	CASSSLDSSYNEQFF
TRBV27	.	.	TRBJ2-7	TGTGCCAGCAGTTTATTTGGGCGCCCCTACGAGCAGTACTTC	CASSLFGRPYEQYF
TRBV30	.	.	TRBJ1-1	TGTGCCTGGAGTAACAGAGAAAACACTGAAGCTTTCTTT	CAWSNRENTEAFF
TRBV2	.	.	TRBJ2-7	TGTGCCAGCAGCCGCCAATCTAGCGCCATTTACGAGCAGTACTTC	CASSRQSSAIYEQYF
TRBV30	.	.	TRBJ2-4	TGTGCCTGGAGTGTCGGTCTCTTAGCCAAAAACATTCAGTACTTC	CAWSVGLLAKNIQYF
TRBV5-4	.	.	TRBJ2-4	TGTGCCAGCAGCATCTACGCAACGGTAGCCAAAAACATTCAGTACTTC	CASSIYATVAKNIQYF
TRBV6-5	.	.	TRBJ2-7	TGTGCCAACCCCGGCAGGGGCTACGAGCAGTACTTC	CANPGRGYEQYF
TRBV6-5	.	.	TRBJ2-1	TGTGCCAGCAGTTACGTGTCAGGGCTTTACAATGAGCAGTTCTTC	CASSYVSGLYNEQFF
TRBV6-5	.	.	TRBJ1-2	TGTGCCAGCACTTCGGGGTACTACTATGGCTACACCTTC	CASTSGYYYGYTF
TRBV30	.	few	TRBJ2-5	TGTGCCTGGAATGAGGGGGCGGGGGAGACCCAGTACTTC	CAWNEGAGETQYF
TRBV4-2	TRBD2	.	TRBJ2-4	TGTGCCAGCAGCGAACGCGGGCCAGCGGGGGTGACCAACATTCAGTACTTC	CASSERGPAGVTNIQYF
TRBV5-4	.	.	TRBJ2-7	TGTGCCAGCAGGTCCGGGACTTCCTACGAGCAGTACTTC	CASRSGTSYEQYF
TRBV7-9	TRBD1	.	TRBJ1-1	TGTGCCAGCAGCCCCCAGGGGGCGACTGAAGCTTTCTTT	CASSPQGATEAFF
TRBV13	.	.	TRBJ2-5	TGTGCCAGCAGCCTAAAGACTAGTGTGGAGACCCAGTACTTC	CASSLKTSVETQYF